These 20 T cell receptor beta chains were all obtained from the same sample, sequenced in a study of blood T cell repertoires in COVID-19. The data were produced by immunoSEQ multiplex PCR, yet TCRdb's version contains in-frame clones alone and is incomplete. The sample consists of roughly 360,000 clones, approximately 87% of them appearing once. Specimen: PBMCs or T cells enriched from blood (not recorded which). These receptors were obtained from a woman aged 25 to 39 with acute COVID-19.

The chain carries TRBV9 and TRBJ2-5, with D possibly TRBD1 on 6 matching bases. The V gene's germline CDR1 is SGDLS and CDR2 YYNGEE. V was clipped by 0 bases and J by 1 base, with 28 bases between them. This CDR3 is 21 amino acids long. CDR3 sequence reads: CASSVGWDIGSGQNRQETQYF. CDR3 coding DNA: TGTGCCAGCAGCGTAGGTTGGGACATCGGATCGGGTCAGAACCGCCAAGAGACCCAGTACTTC.

This clone was seen more than once but under ten times. This sequence joins TRBV7-3 and TRBJ2-2, with 7 bases aligning to TRBD2. Looked up from germline, CDR1 is SGHTA and CDR2 is FQGTGA. Germline trimming cut 5 bases from V and 0 bases from J; bases unmatched to any gene: 9. The CDR3 loop spans 17 amino acids. This CDR3 is CASSLEGTTPNTGELFF. CDR3 DNA sequence: TGTGCCAGCAGCCTGGAGGGGACTACCCCGAACACCGGGGAGCTGTTTTTT. The whole variable domain, remainder taken from reference TRBV7-3 and TRBJ2-2, is GAGVSQTPSNKVTEKGKYVELRCDPISGHTALYWYRQSLGQGPEFLIYFQGTGAADDSGLPNDRFFAVRPEGSVSTLKIQRTERGDSAVYLCASSLEGTTPNTGELFFGEGSRLTVL.

The chain has TRBV7-9 and TRBJ2-5, with a weak D call TRBD1 (6 bases). Trimming left V 5 bases short and J 4 bases short, with 20 bases between. Germline V gene lookup returns CDR1 SEHNR and CDR2 FQNEAQ (reference sequence). The CDR3 has 16 amino acids. The CDR3 region has the DNA TGTGCCAGCAGCCTGATCCGACAGGTTAGGAGAGAGACCCAGTACTTC. Its translation: CASSLIRQVRRETQYF.

The chain is built from TRBV5-5 and TRBJ2-7, with 8 bases that match TRBD1. This CDR3 comprises 14 residues. V shed 4 bases, J shed 0 bases, and the junction held 3 bases outside the gene matches. Germline loops: CDR1 SGHKS, CDR2 YYEKEE (reference sequence). The CDR3 region has the DNA TGTGCCAGCAGCATGACAGGGGTCTCCTACGAGCAGTACTTC. It is translated as CASSMTGVSYEQYF.

The V and J genes are TRBV24-1 and TRBJ1-1; D remains unclear. Deletions cut 6 bases from V and 5 bases from J, with 12 bases between. The CDR3 extends over 13 amino acids. Germline V gene sequence: CDR1 KGHDR, CDR2 SFDVKD. This CDR3 is CATSPGFGTEAFF. In nucleotides, the CDR3 is TGTGCCACCAGTCCGGGATTTGGGACTGAAGCTTTCTTT.

The chain uses TRBV7-9 and TRBJ1-6, with TRBD1 matching over 7 bases. Germline CDR1 and CDR2: SEHNR and FQNEAQ (reference sequence). The CDR3 covers 15 residues. The J segment lost 9 bases and the V segment lost 5 bases, leaving 10 bases of the junction unmatched. This CDR3 reads CASSPNRGAGSPLHF. DNA for the CDR3: TGTGCCAGCAGCCCAAACAGGGGAGCTGGTTCACCCCTCCACTTT.

The chain joins TRBV2 to TRBJ2-7, with a tentative D call TRBD2 (6 bases). CDR3 length: 15 amino acids. Germline-derived CDR1 and CDR2 are SNHLY and FYNNEI. The V gene lost 5 bases and the J gene lost 2 bases, with 16 bases spanning the gap. Here the CDR3 reads CASSLTGTQPYEQYF. CDR3 DNA sequence: TGTGCCAGCAGTTTAACCGGGACTCAGCCCTACGAGCAGTACTTC.

This chain joins TRBV30 and TRBJ1-5, with 10 bases lining up with TRBD1. Germline V CDR1 and CDR2: GTSNPN, SVGIG (reference sequence). V shed 1 base, J shed 4 bases, and the junction held 7 bases outside the gene matches. This CDR3 contains 16 residues. The CDR3 reads CAWSARDRGKNQPQHF. In nucleotides, the CDR3 is TGTGCCTGGAGTGCTAGGGACAGGGGAAAGAATCAGCCCCAGCATTTT.

The chain employs TRBV11-2 and TRBJ1-2; a possible D gene is TRBD1 (5 bases). CDR1 and CDR2 from the germline V gene are SGHAT and FQNNGV. This CDR3 contains 13 residues. V gave up 5 bases and J gave up 5 bases, with 12 bases separating them. The CDR3 is CASSHQGPYGYTF. DNA for the CDR3: TGTGCCAGCAGCCACCAGGGCCCTTATGGCTACACCTTC.

The chain couples TRBV6-2 or TRBV6-3 to TRBJ1-4; D is undetermined. With 0 bases removed from V and 6 bases from J, the gap between germline ends came to 14 bases. The germline gives CDR1 MNHEY, CDR2 SVGEGT. The CDR3 runs 16 residues. CDR3 in amino acids: CASSYSPRSLDEKLFF. In nucleotides, the CDR3 is TGTGCCAGCAGTTACTCCCCGCGGAGCCTGGATGAAAAACTGTTTTTT.

The V and J genes are TRBV6-5 and TRBJ1-3, with D perhaps matching TRBD1 (5 bases). The germline V gene encodes CDR1 MNHEY and CDR2 SVGAGI. The CDR3 covers 14 residues. The V and J ends lost 0 bases and 5 bases respectively, with 8 bases between them. Here the CDR3 reads CASSYSTDRNTIYF. DNA of the CDR3: TGTGCCAGCAGTTACTCGACGGACAGAAACACCATATATTTT.

This chain links TRBV10-1 with TRBJ1-1; TRBD1 is a possible D gene (5 bases). The germline V gene encodes CDR1 WNHNN and CDR2 SYGVQD (reference sequence). The length of the CDR3 is 16 residues. V lost 5 bases to trimming and J lost 0 bases, with 16 bases between them. The CDR3 DNA is TGCGCCAGCAGTAGAAGTTTGGGGCCAATGAACACTGAAGCTTTCTTT. This translates into CASSRSLGPMNTEAFF.

The J gene is TRBJ1-2, the V gene TRBV4-1; no clear D. V lost 0 bases, J lost 8 bases, and 13 bases lay in between. In germline, CDR1 is MGHRA, CDR2 YSYEKL. This CDR3 is 14 amino acids long. In DNA, the CDR3 is TGCGCCAGCAGCCAAGATGAGAGCGGGCGAGGCTACACCTTC. The encoded protein is CASSQDESGRGYTF.

The chain has TRBV4-1 and TRBJ2-1; a weak D match, TRBD2 (6 bases). Trimming left V 1 base short and J 7 bases short, with 17 bases between. The CDR3 is 16 amino acids. CDR1 and CDR2 from the germline V gene are MGHRA and YSYEKL. The CDR3 sequence: CASSQGIGRGENEQFF. CDR3 DNA: TGCGCCAGCAGCCAAGGGATAGGGCGGGGTGAAAATGAGCAGTTCTTC.

V and J are TRBV7-8 and TRBJ1-3, with 8 bases that match TRBD1. The germline V gene encodes CDR1 SGHVS and CDR2 FQNEAQ. This CDR3 comprises 17 residues. V trimming: 0 bases; J trimming: 0 bases; junction bases outside the gene matches: 4. The CDR3 loop reads CASSLAVQGDSGNTIYF. The CDR3 region has the DNA TGTGCCAGCAGCTTAGCTGTACAGGGGGACTCTGGAAACACCATATATTTT.

CDR3 DNA sequence: TGTGCCAGCAGCCCAGGGGTATACGAGCAGTACTTC. It encodes CASSPGVYEQYF. The chain uses TRBV12-3 or TRBV12-4 and TRBJ2-7; maybe TRBD1 (6 bases). The V and J ends lost 6 bases and 4 bases respectively, with 10 bases between them. The CDR3 has 12 amino acids.

V is TRBV4-2 and J is TRBJ2-1; 10 nucleotides align to TRBD2. Germline CDR1 and CDR2: LGHNA and YNFKEQ. The CDR3 has 15 residues. J gave up 5 bases and V 4 bases, and 5 bases lay outside the gene matches. The DNA for the CDR3 is TGTGCCAGCAGCCCGCTAGCGGGGGCCCACAATGAGCAGTTCTTC. Its protein product is CASSPLAGAHNEQFF.

The chain has TRBV5-1 and TRBJ1-2; 8 bases fit TRBD1. J gave up 4 bases and V 0 bases, and 5 bases lay outside the gene matches. The CDR3 is 15 residues long. CDR1 is SGHRS, CDR2 YFSETQ, per germline. CDR3 DNA: TGCGCCAGCAGCTTGGGAGGTGGACAGGGCTATGGCTACACCTTC. Amino acid sequence: CASSLGGGQGYGYTF.

This clone was observed a single time. This CDR3 reads CASSLASGEGTEAFF. CDR3 in DNA: TGTGCCAGCAGCTTAGCGTCCGGGGAGGGGACTGAAGCTTTCTTT. The chain has TRBV7-9 and TRBJ1-1, with D possibly being TRBD1 (5 bases). Germline V CDR1 and CDR2: SEHNR, FQNEAQ (reference sequence). The CDR3 is 15 amino acids. The germline V and J ends were trimmed by 0 bases and 5 bases, with 13 bases remaining between them.

The chain joins TRBV19 to TRBJ1-5, with 8 bases lining up with TRBD1. V dropped 6 bases and J dropped 1; count of bases not matched to a gene: 2. Looked up from germline, CDR1 is LNHDA and CDR2 is SQIVND (reference sequence). The CDR3 is made up of 14 amino acids. The CDR3 region has the DNA TGTGCCAGTAGACGGACAGGGAGCAATCAGCCCCAGCATTTT. Protein sequence: CASRRTGSNQPQHF.